The 14 T cell receptor beta chains below all came from one sample that was sequenced in a study of post-analysis software for immune sequencing data. Study findings and constraints: In patients, TRBV5-6, TRBV5-1 and TRBV20-1 belonged to five or six TRBV segments found more frequently than in controls.

Unique molecular identifiers were carried by the TCR beta cDNA libraries. TCRdb itself ran the PCR reads through MiXCR, one entry per CDR3 protein. The sample yields 750,000 to 950,000 distinct CDR3 sequences, about 53% seen once. Their target antigens are unknown. The sequenced sample consisted of blood. The receptor set was obtained from a girl under 18 with multiple sclerosis.

The CDR3 here is CASSVLIAGKYEQFF. The DNA of the CDR3 is TGTGCCAGCAGTGTGTTAATAGCGGGGAAGTATGAGCAGTTCTTC. This chain connects TRBV6-4 to TRBJ2-1, with 8 bases identical to TRBD2. Germline-derived CDR1 and CDR2 are MRHNA and SNTAGT. The CDR3 runs 15 residues. The V segment lost 4 bases and the J segment 8 bases; nucleotides outside the gene matches: 10.

This clonotype has a handful of counts. The V call is TRBV20-1, the J call TRBJ1-5; possible D gene TRBD1, 5 bases. CDR1 DFQATT and CDR2 SNEGSKA come from the germline V gene (reference sequence). The CDR3 covers 15 residues. The ends were cut back, 3 bases at V and 0 bases at J, with 12 bases in the middle. The chain's CDR3 is CSARPRGYSNQPQHF. The CDR3 DNA reads as TGCAGTGCTAGGCCCCGGGGCTATAGCAATCAGCCCCAGCATTTT.

To note about this clonotype: A much larger clone lies one base from this, so it may be a read error. The chain combines TRBV4-1 with TRBJ1-5; TRBD1 agrees at 8 bases. This CDR3 region has 16 residues. The germline gives CDR1 MGHRA, CDR2 YSYEKL. The CDR3 bases are TGCGCCGGCAGCCAAGAAGGACAGGGATACAATCAGCCCCAGCATTTT. Protein product: CAGSQEGQGYNQPQHF.

This chain links TRBV4-1 with TRBJ2-3; D remains unclear. CDR1 MGHRA and CDR2 YSYEKL come from the germline V gene. This CDR3 contains 16 residues. V lost 3 bases and J 2 bases, leaving 15 bases between the germline ends. The CDR3 sequence: CASSHILGSNTDTQYF. CDR3 bases: TGCGCCAGCAGCCATATATTGGGGTCAAACACAGATACGCAGTATTTT.

The chain uses TRBV29-1 and TRBJ2-3; 8 bases are shared with TRBD1. Losses at the gene ends were 7 bases for V and 2 bases for J; bases not matched to a gene: 8. CDR1 and CDR2 (germline): SQVTM, ANQGSEA. The CDR3 runs to 14 residues. CDR3: CSGVDRGNTDTQYF. In DNA form, the CDR3 reads TGCAGCGGGGTCGACAGGGGAAACACAGATACGCAGTATTTT.

The V call is TRBV25-1, the J call TRBJ2-3; D is unclear. The germline gives CDR1 MGHDK, CDR2 SYGVNS. The germline V and J ends were trimmed by 1 base and 0 bases, with 14 bases remaining between them. This CDR3 is 17 amino acids long. This CDR3 reads CASSEFSVDPSTDTQYF. DNA for the CDR3: TGTGCCAGCAGTGAATTTTCGGTAGACCCTAGCACAGATACGCAGTATTTT.

The V call is TRBV5-6, the J call TRBJ2-1; 8 bases align to TRBD2. Germline V gene data show CDR1 as SGHDT and CDR2 as YYEEEE. CDR3 length: 16 residues. V lost 4 bases to trimming and J lost 5 bases; unmatched junction nucleotides: 11. The CDR3 loop reads CASSPLGGGPHNEQFF. CDR3 nucleotides: TGTGCCAGCAGCCCCCTTGGCGGGGGGCCACACAATGAGCAGTTCTTC. The entire variable domain, with the rest obtained from reference TRBV5-6 and TRBJ2-1, is as follows: DAGVTQSPTHLIKTRGQQVTLRCSPKSGHDTVSWYQQALGQGPQFIFQYYEEEERQRGNFPDRFSGHQFPNYSSELNVNALLLGDSALYLCASSPLGGGPHNEQFFGPGTRLTVL.

The chain has TRBV7-9 and TRBJ1-5; 7 nucleotides line up with TRBD1. The V segment lost 4 bases and the J segment 7 bases; nucleotides outside the gene matches: 7. Germline CDR1 SEHNR, CDR2 FQNEAQ (reference sequence). CDR3 length: 14 amino acids. CDR3 DNA sequence: TGTGCCAGCAGCTATGACAGGGAGGGCCAGCCCCAGCATTTT. It encodes CASSYDREGQPQHF.

This clonotype was counted at least ten times. This chain connects TRBV7-6 to TRBJ2-7; 7 nucleotides line up with TRBD1. Germline V lookup: CDR1 SGHVS, CDR2 FNYEAQ. The CDR3 extends over 15 amino acids. V shed 5 bases and J 4 bases; nucleotides not matched to a gene: 11. CDR3 loop: CASSASGQAIYEQYF. The CDR3 nucleotides are TGTGCCAGCAGCGCTTCCGGACAGGCGATATACGAGCAGTACTTC. The whole variable domain, filled in from reference TRBV7-6 and TRBJ2-7, reads GAGVSQSPRYKVTKRGQDVALRCDPISGHVSLYWYRQALGQGPEFLTYFNYEAQQDKSGLPNDRFSAERPEGSISTLTIQRTEQRDSAMYRCASSASGQAIYEQYFGPGTRLTVT.

This chain connects TRBV20-1 to TRBJ2-7; D is unresolved. Germline lookup yields CDR1 DFQATT and CDR2 SNEGSKA (reference sequence). The CDR3 has 15 amino acids. V was trimmed by 0 bases and J by 2 bases, leaving 14 bases between them. The CDR3 loop is CSARDLPGAAYEQYF. The CDR3 nucleotides are TGCAGTGCTAGAGATTTGCCAGGCGCTGCCTACGAGCAGTACTTC.

The V gene is TRBV9, the J gene TRBJ1-2, with a possible D match to TRBD1 (6 bases). This CDR3 has 16 amino acids. V lost 0 bases, J lost 3 bases, and 15 bases lay in between. From germline, CDR1 is SGDLS and CDR2 YYNGEE. In DNA form, the CDR3 reads TGTGCCAGCAGCGTAGGACCCACAGGGTCCTACTATGGCTACACCTTC. This sequence encodes CASSVGPTGSYYGYTF.

This clonotype was counted between two and nine times. The gene calls are TRBV28 and TRBJ1-5; a weak D match, TRBD1 (5 bases). CDR3 size: 14 residues. Deletions cut 6 bases from V and 3 bases from J, with 12 bases between. Germline V lookup: CDR1 MDHEN, CDR2 SYDVKM. The CDR3 region is CASSGTQLNQPQHF. CDR3 DNA: TGTGCCAGCAGCGGGACCCAGCTCAATCAGCCCCAGCATTTT.

The CDR3 DNA reads as TGTGCCAGCAGCTTAATCGGGGGGATGCGCACAGATACGCAGTATTTT. It specifies CASSLIGGMRTDTQYF. This rearrangement joins TRBV7-3 to TRBJ2-3; the match to TRBD2 covers 7 bases. The V gene's germline CDR1 is SGHTA and CDR2 FQGTGA. The CDR3 is made up of 16 amino acids. J was trimmed by 1 base and V by 1 base; bases with no gene match: 5.

The chain recombines TRBV12-3 or TRBV12-4 with TRBJ2-7; D might be TRBD1 or TRBD2, each matching 5 bases. With 5 bases removed from V and 0 bases from J, the gap between germline ends came to 11 bases. The CDR3 extends over 14 amino acids. The CDR3 DNA reads as TGTGCCAGCAGTCCGAGGGACCACTCCTACGAGCAGTACTTC. It codes for CASSPRDHSYEQYF.